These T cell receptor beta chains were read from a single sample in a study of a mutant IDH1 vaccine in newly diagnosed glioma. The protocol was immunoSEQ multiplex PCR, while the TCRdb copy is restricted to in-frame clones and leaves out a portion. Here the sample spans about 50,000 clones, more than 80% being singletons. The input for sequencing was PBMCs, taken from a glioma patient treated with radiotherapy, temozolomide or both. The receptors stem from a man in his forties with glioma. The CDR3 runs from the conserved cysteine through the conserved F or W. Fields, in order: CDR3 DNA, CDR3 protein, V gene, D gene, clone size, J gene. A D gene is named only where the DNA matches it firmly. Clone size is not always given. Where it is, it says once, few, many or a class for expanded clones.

TGTGCCCTCAGCGGACTAGCGGGAGGGCCGGGGGCCAACGTCCTGACTTTC	CALSGLAGGPGANVLTF	TRBV5-4	TRBD2	-	TRBJ2-6
TGCGCCAGCAGCTGGGCCTCGGGGACTGAAGCTTTCTTT	CASSWASGTEAFF	TRBV5-1	-	-	TRBJ1-1
TGTGCCAGCAGCGAAAGGGGACCTATGTTCAATGAGCAGTTCTTC	CASSERGPMFNEQFF	TRBV7-2	-	-	TRBJ2-1
TGCGCCCTTGTCGGGACTAGCGGCTACGAGCAGTACTTC	CALVGTSGYEQYF	TRBV23-1	TRBD2	-	TRBJ2-7
TGTGCCAGCAGCTACGGAGGGGAGATTAGCGAGCAGTACTTC	CASSYGGEISEQYF	TRBV7-2	-	-	TRBJ2-7
TGTGCCAGCACCCTTTTGGACAATGAGCAGTTCTTC	CASTLLDNEQFF	TRBV6-1	-	-	TRBJ2-1
TGTGCCAGCAGAGGGACAGGGGCAGCGGCCTACAATGAGCAGTTCTTC	CASRGTGAAAYNEQFF	TRBV7-2	TRBD1	once	TRBJ2-1
TGTGCCAGCTCACCGCGGGATACTGAAGCTTTCTTT	CASSPRDTEAFF	TRBV18	-	-	TRBJ1-1
TGTGCCAGCAGTTTTTCGGGGGGGAACGAGCAGTACTTC	CASSFSGGNEQYF	TRBV27	TRBD2	-	TRBJ2-7
TGTGCCAGCACATTGACTAGCGGGGCGAACACCGGGGAGCTGTTTTTT	CASTLTSGANTGELFF	TRBV2	TRBD2	-	TRBJ2-2
TGTGCCAGCAGCGGTCGACTAGAGTGGAACACCGGGGAGCTGTTTTTT	CASSGRLEWNTGELFF	TRBV9	-	-	TRBJ2-2